The T cell receptor (beta chain) under discussion was sequenced for a study of blood T cell repertoires in COVID-19. In the study overall: In each case, the material was cDNA or gDNA derived from T cells, B-cell-depleted T cells, or PBMCs.

Germline-derived CDR1 and CDR2 are MNHEY and SVGAGI. This CDR3 has 14 residues. V gave up 5 bases and J gave up 2 bases, with 12 bases separating them. In the source study's methods: Cell counts per sample came from amplifying reference gene primers. Libraries were prepared by immunoSEQ multiplex PCR; TCRdb keeps only in-frame clonotypes and omits some of them. The DNA gave D and trimming, while V, J and clone size come from that table. Of under 130,000 clones listed, about four fifths are singletons. The V and J genes are TRBV6-5 and TRBJ1-2; possibly TRBD1 for D (6 bases). The TCR comes from a man older than 75 with acute or convalescent COVID-19. Sequenced material: peripheral blood. CDR3 in amino acids: CASSPSGTNYGYTF. In DNA form, the CDR3 reads TGTGCCAGCAGTCCCTCGGGGACAAACTATGGCTACACCTTC.